Each of the 2 T cell receptor beta chains below was sequenced from the same sample in a study of human T cells and chemical hapten exposure. Time point noted: patch test 2, 6 weeks after DPC sensitization. Treatment specified: therapeutic diphenylcyclopropenone sensitization with weekly scalp DPC. Total RNA was isolated from unfractionated whole blood. TCRdb re-derived calls from the RACE reads in MiXCR, one entry per CDR3 protein. The profile shows some 42,000 distinct CDR3 sequences, about 9.6% of them singletons. Sequenced here: whole blood, sampled in connection with sensitization to the hapten diphenylcyclopropenone (DPC). The receptor set was obtained from a woman aged 25 to 39 with alopecia areata. Some clones in this sample may be carry-over from other donors' samples.

This clonotype was detected only a few times. The chain couples TRBV12-3 or TRBV12-4 to TRBJ2-3; maybe TRBD2 (6 bases). The CDR3 length is 15 residues. Trimming took off 6 bases at V and 0 bases at J, with 13 bases between the two ends. In DNA form, the CDR3 reads TGTGCCAGCAGCCCTTCCGGGACTAGCACAGATACGCAGTATTTT. Translation gives CASSPSGTSTDTQYF.

This clonotype occurred many times. The chain uses TRBV6-1 and TRBJ1-2; 8 positions agree with TRBD1. The CDR3 sequence is 15 residues long. V lost 7 bases, J lost 4 bases, and 11 bases stayed unmatched. Germline V CDR1 and CDR2: MNHNS, SASEGT. CDR3 nucleotide sequence: TGTGCCAGCATGCCCCCGACAGGGGTGGGCTATGGCTACACCTTC. Its protein is CASMPPTGVGYGYTF.